This entry describes one T cell receptor (beta chain). This entry comes from a study of blood T cell repertoires in COVID-19. Study background: Material from acute and convalescent COVID-19 was sourced from the United States, Italy and Spain. In each case, the material was cDNA or gDNA derived from T cells, B-cell-depleted T cells, or PBMCs.

V gave up 4 bases and J gave up 4 bases, with 9 bases separating them. CDR3 length: 13 amino acids. Germline CDR1 reads SGDLS; CDR2 reads YYNGEE. Per the original data handling: How many nucleated cells were present was estimated from reference gene primer amplification. Clones were sequenced by immunoSEQ multiplex PCR, and TCRdb holds only the in-frame ones, with some missing. That table is the source of V, J and clone size, and D and trimming were worked out from the DNA. Of some 250,000 clones listed, 86% are singletons. This sequence joins TRBV9 and TRBJ1-5; D unresolved. Sequencing was done on a sample of peripheral blood. This TCR came from a woman between 25 and 40 years old who had recovered from COVID-19. CDR3 DNA sequence: TGTGCCAGCAGCACCCGCGGGAATCAGCCCCAGCATTTT. This gives the protein CASSTRGNQPQHF. The complete variable domain, with remaining parts taken from reference TRBV9 and TRBJ1-5, reads DSGVTQTPKHLITATGQRVTLRCSPRSGDLSVYWYQQSLDQGLQFLIQYYNGEERAKGNILERFSAQQFPDLHSELNLSSLELGDSALYFCASSTRGNQPQHFGDGTRLSIL.